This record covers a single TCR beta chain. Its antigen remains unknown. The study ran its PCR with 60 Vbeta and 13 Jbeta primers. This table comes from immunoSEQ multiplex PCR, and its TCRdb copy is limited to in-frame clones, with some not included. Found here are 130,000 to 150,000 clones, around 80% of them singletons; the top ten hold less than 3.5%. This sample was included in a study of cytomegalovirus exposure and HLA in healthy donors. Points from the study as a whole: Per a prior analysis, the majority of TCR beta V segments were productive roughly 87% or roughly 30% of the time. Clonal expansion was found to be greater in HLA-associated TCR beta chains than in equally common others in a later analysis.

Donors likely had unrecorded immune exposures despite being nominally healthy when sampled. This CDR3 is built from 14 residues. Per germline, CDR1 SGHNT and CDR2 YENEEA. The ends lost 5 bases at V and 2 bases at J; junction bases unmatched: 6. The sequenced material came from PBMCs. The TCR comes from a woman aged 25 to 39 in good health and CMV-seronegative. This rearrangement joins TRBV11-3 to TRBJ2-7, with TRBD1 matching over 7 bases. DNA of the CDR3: TGTGCCAGCAGCGCTGGGGACAGACCCTACGAGCAGTACTTC. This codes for CASSAGDRPYEQYF.